This TCR beta chain appears in the sequencing data of a study of metastatic and nonmetastatic thyroid tumors. Study-level information: The authors compared repertoires across blood and tumor or nodule tissue from malignant and benign thyroid patients. Study results and limitations: Across blood and tumor, TCR beta diversity in malignant thyroid tumors was reportedly significantly higher than in benign nodules.

Trimming removed 6 bases from V and 4 bases from J, with 12 bases in between. CDR3 size: 13 residues. Source study methods: Construction of a distant-metastasis classifier for papillary thyroid cancer relied on CDR3 differences across clinicopathological groups. TCRdb re-processed the PCR reads through MiXCR. TCRdb assigned the V and J calls; the authors' analysis was not used. Of approximately 90,000 clones listed, roughly 8.6% were seen once; the top ten hold 8.8%. Every patient was untreated before thyroid surgery. Ten or more counts support this clone. As yet, its antigen is unknown. The genes are TRBV12-3 or TRBV12-4 and TRBJ2-5; D is undetermined. Input material: blood. This receptor was taken from a female donor with papillary thyroid cancer or a benign thyroid nodule (not recorded which). Some clones in this sample may be carry-over from other donors' samples. CDR3 sequence: CASSSGHGETQYF. The DNA of the CDR3 is TGTGCCAGCAGCTCCGGGCACGGAGAGACCCAGTACTTC.